This T cell receptor (beta chain) emerged from a study of neoadjuvant anti-PD-1 for oral cavity cancer. Findings of the study overall: Post-nivolumab, blood T cell clonality was significantly elevated in non-responders.

There are 15 residues in the CDR3. Germline V lookup: CDR1 SGHDN, CDR2 FVKESK. The ends lost 4 bases at V and 3 bases at J; junction bases unmatched: 7. A remark on this clone: Its antigen remains unidentified.

This table comes from immunoSEQ multiplex PCR, and its TCRdb copy is limited to in-frame clones, with some not included. The sample yields 55,000 to 80,000 clones, about 86% seen once. The V call is TRBV14, the J call TRBJ2-3, with TRBD1 identical over 7 bases. This clonotype was sampled from a person between 35 and 79 years old with oral cavity squamous cell carcinoma. This material consisted of PBMCs, taken before nivolumab (anti-PD-1) treatment. Here the CDR3 reads CASSPTGAVTDTQYF. As DNA, the CDR3 is TGTGCCAGCAGCCCCACAGGGGCGGTGACAGATACGCAGTATTTT. The full variable domain, with the rest looked up from reference TRBV14 and TRBJ2-3, is EAGVTQFPSHSVIEKGQTVTLRCDPISGHDNLYWYRRVMGKEIKFLLHFVKESKQDESGMPNNRFLAERTGGTYSTLKVQPAELEDSGVYFCASSPTGAVTDTQYFGPGTRLTVL.